Below are 32 T cell receptor beta chains sequenced from a single sample in a study of T cell changes during pregnancy in multiple sclerosis. Assay: immunoSEQ multiplex PCR; the TCRdb copy retains only in-frame clones and omits some. The sample contains some 66,000 clones, about 91% of which appear only once. Material: CD8+ T cells from peripheral blood mononuclear cells, obtained before pregnancy. The receptors here all came from a female donor with multiple sclerosis, enrolled in a pregnancy study.

The genes are TRBV19 and TRBJ2-7; 12 nucleotides align to TRBD2. The V gene end was trimmed by 3 bases and the J gene end by 4 bases; junction bases not matched to a gene: 4. The CDR3 extends over 15 amino acids. Germline CDR1 LNHDA, CDR2 SQIVND (reference sequence). The DNA for the CDR3 is TGTGCCAGTAGTATTGGACTAGCGGGGCCGTACGAGCAGTACTTC. It specifies CASSIGLAGPYEQYF.

The rearrangement joins TRBV6-5 to TRBJ1-1, with a tentative D call TRBD1 (5 bases). The CDR3 runs 14 residues. V was cut by 2 bases and J by 4 bases, with 11 bases left in between. CDR1 is MNHEY and CDR2 is SVGAGI in the germline V gene. The CDR3 nucleotides are TGTGCCAGCAGTTACGGCAGGGATTTCACTGAAGCTTTCTTT. Residues: CASSYGRDFTEAFF.

This chain joins TRBV6-5 and TRBJ2-5, with D possibly matching TRBD2 (5 bases). Trimming took 2 bases from V and 4 from J, leaving 17 bases between them. The CDR3 covers 16 residues. Germline V gene sequence: CDR1 MNHEY, CDR2 SVGAGI. The CDR3 coding sequence is TGTGCCAGCAGTTACACCCTCGCTTCGGGGTCAGAGACCCAGTACTTC. Translation gives CASSYTLASGSETQYF.

V gene TRBV5-6 combines with J gene TRBJ1-1; weak D call: TRBD1 (5 bases). Trimming shortened V by 2 bases and J by 0 bases, and 17 bases separated the two germline ends. The CDR3 is 17 residues long. CDR1 SGHDT and CDR2 YYEEEE come from the germline V gene. In DNA form, the CDR3 reads TGTGCCAGCAGCTTTGGTCTGGGGGAGGGGATGAACACTGAAGCTTTCTTT. It translates to CASSFGLGEGMNTEAFF.

This chain joins TRBV29-1 and TRBJ1-6, with D unclear. Looked up from germline, CDR1 is SQVTM and CDR2 is ANQGSEA. This CDR3 has 12 residues. Between the trimmed V and J ends, which lost 6 bases and 7 bases, there was a span of 10 bases. The CDR3 DNA reads TGCAGCGTGGAAACAGAGAATTCACCCCTCCACTTT. It yields the protein CSVETENSPLHF.

The gene calls are TRBV25-1 and TRBJ1-1, with D perhaps matching TRBD1 (6 bases). The CDR3 loop spans 15 amino acids. Germline V lookup: CDR1 MGHDK, CDR2 SYGVNS. Deletions cut 0 bases from V and 2 bases from J, with 10 bases between. The CDR3 sequence: CASSEYLGHNTEAFF. The CDR3 coding sequence is TGTGCCAGCAGTGAATACCTGGGACATAACACTGAAGCTTTCTTT.

The V and J genes are TRBV2 and TRBJ1-1, with a tentative D call TRBD1 (6 bases). V lost 5 bases and J lost 7, with 11 bases in between. Germline lookup yields CDR1 SNHLY and CDR2 FYNNEI. The CDR3 has 12 residues. The DNA of the CDR3 is TGTGCCAGCAGTCCTGGACAGATTGAAGCTTTCTTT. Its translation: CASSPGQIEAFF. Complete variable domain (other parts from reference TRBV2 and TRBJ1-1): EPEVTQTPSHQVTQMGQEVILRCVPISNHLYFYWYRQILGQKVEFLVSFYNNEISEKSEIFDDQFSVERPDGSNFTLKIRSTKLEDSAMYFCASSPGQIEAFFGQGTRLTVV.

The chain combines TRBV11-2 with TRBJ2-7, with 10 bases matching TRBD1. Germline V gives CDR1 SGHAT, CDR2 FQNNGV. CDR3 size: 14 residues. After removal of 3 bases from V and 3 bases from J, the junction contained 2 bases not matched to a gene. CDR3: CASSFGTGDYEQYF. For the CDR3, the DNA is TGTGCCAGCAGCTTCGGGACAGGGGACTACGAGCAGTACTTC.

The chain employs TRBV30 and TRBJ1-1; a weak D match, TRBD1 (5 bases). The V gene's germline CDR1 is GTSNPN and CDR2 SVGIG (reference sequence). V was shortened by 4 bases and J by 10 bases, with 22 bases between the two germline ends. The CDR3 length is 14 residues. In DNA form, the CDR3 reads TGTGCCTGGATCACCCAAGGGGCCACCGCCTCAGCTTTCTTT. Amino acid sequence: CAWITQGATASAFF. Supplemented by reference TRBV30 and TRBJ1-1, the full variable domain reads SQTIHQWPATLVQPVGSPLSLECTVEGTSNPNLYWYRQAAGRGLQLLFYSVGIGQISSEVPQNLSASRPQDRQFILSSKKLLLSDSGFYLCAWITQGATASAFFGQGTRLTVV.

The chain combines TRBV5-6 with TRBJ1-2; D call uncertain. This CDR3 is built from 14 residues. Germline CDR1 and CDR2: SGHDT and YYEEEE. The V gene lost 2 bases and the J gene lost 7 bases, with 15 bases spanning the gap. This CDR3 is CASSFPTELGGYTF. The DNA of the CDR3 is TGTGCCAGCAGCTTTCCTACCGAGCTAGGTGGCTACACCTTC.

This clone occurred once. J is TRBJ2-2 and V is TRBV9; TRBD1 might be the D (6 bases). Trimming stripped 4 bases from V and 1 base from J, with 11 bases between. CDR1 SGDLS and CDR2 YYNGEE come from the germline V gene. There are 15 residues in the CDR3. CDR3 in amino acids: CASSPWTENTGELFF. CDR3 nucleotides: TGTGCCAGCAGCCCTTGGACAGAGAACACCGGGGAGCTGTTTTTT.

The rearrangement links TRBV2 to TRBJ2-7; 11 bases align to TRBD2. This CDR3 contains 15 residues. Germline V gene sequence: CDR1 SNHLY, CDR2 FYNNEI. V was clipped by 6 bases and J by 2 bases; unmatched bases: 6. CDR3 sequence reads: CASREGLADTYEQYF. CDR3 nucleotides: TGTGCCAGCAGGGAGGGACTAGCGGACACCTACGAGCAGTACTTC.

The chain uses TRBV2 and TRBJ2-7; TRBD2 matches at 10 bases. Germline values: CDR1 SNHLY, CDR2 FYNNEI. J gave up 1 base and V 0 bases, and 6 bases lay outside the gene matches. The CDR3 is 17 residues long. This CDR3 reads CASSEAPASGGSYEQYF. The CDR3 DNA sequence: TGTGCCAGCAGTGAAGCCCCCGCTAGCGGGGGATCCTACGAGCAGTACTTC.

V and J are TRBV15 and TRBJ2-1, with 7 nucleotides matching TRBD1. CDR3 length: 13 amino acids. The trim removed 5 bases at V and 15 bases at J, leaving 13 bases unmatched. Germline V gene lookup returns CDR1 LNHNV and CDR2 YYDKDF (reference sequence). The DNA for the CDR3 is TGTGCCACCAGCGGAACCCGACAGGGCGGTCTGTTCTTC. This gives the protein CATSGTRQGGLFF.

The chain recombines TRBV15 with TRBJ2-2; D unresolved. Trimming cost V 1 base and J 7 bases, with 13 bases left between them. CDR1 and CDR2 (germline): LNHNV, YYDKDF (reference sequence). CDR3 length: 15 amino acids. The CDR3, as DNA: TGTGCCACCAGCAGAGCCGTCCCACATGGCGGGGAGCTGTTTTTT. Protein product: CATSRAVPHGGELFF.

The CDR3 loop reads CASSAGEAGNTIYF. The CDR3 DNA reads as TGTGCCAGCAGCGCCGGGGAAGCTGGAAACACCATATATTTT. The chain joins TRBV5-6 to TRBJ1-3; D unclear. The length of the CDR3 is 14 residues. Germline lookup yields CDR1 SGHDT and CDR2 YYEEEE. V gave up 4 bases and J gave up 2 bases, with 10 bases separating them.

The chain links TRBV11-2 to TRBJ1-2, with D possibly matching TRBD1 (6 bases). The V gene's germline CDR1 is SGHAT and CDR2 FQNNGV. V shed 2 bases and J shed 12 bases, with 13 bases lying between them. There are 12 residues in the CDR3. DNA of the CDR3: TGTGCCAGCAGCTTAATCCGGCAGGGGAACACCTTC. Its translation is CASSLIRQGNTF.

The chain recombines TRBV27 with TRBJ1-1; a weak D match, TRBD1 (5 bases). Germline V gene lookup returns CDR1 MNHEY and CDR2 SMNVEV (reference sequence). Trimming cost V 6 bases and J 11 bases, with 16 bases left between them. The CDR3 runs to 12 residues. CDR3 in amino acids: CASRVWGGGAFF. CDR3 nucleotide sequence: TGTGCCAGCAGAGTATGGGGGGGTGGCGCTTTCTTT.

The V call is TRBV9, the J call TRBJ2-3; 9 bases are a match to TRBD2. V lost 0 bases and J lost 2; bases outside the gene matches: 4. CDR1 and CDR2 from the germline V gene are SGDLS and YYNGEE. The CDR3 sequence is 16 residues long. CDR3 sequence reads: CASSVVAGGDTDTQYF. The CDR3, as DNA: TGTGCCAGCAGCGTAGTGGCGGGGGGGGACACAGATACGCAGTATTTT.

The J gene is TRBJ2-1, the V gene TRBV9; D is perhaps TRBD2 (6 bases). V lost 0 bases and J lost 5, with 12 bases in between. The CDR3 consists of 15 residues. Germline V CDR1 and CDR2: SGDLS, YYNGEE. CDR3 DNA: TGTGCCAGCAGCGTAGGGGTTTGGGGGGACAATGAGCAGTTCTTC. This encodes CASSVGVWGDNEQFF.

The CDR3 nucleotides read TGTGCCAGCGGTAGACAGAATCAGCCCCAGCATTTT. The encoded protein is CASGRQNQPQHF. This chain links TRBV6-1 with TRBJ1-5; D might be TRBD1 (5 bases). Germline V gene data show CDR1 as MNHNS and CDR2 as SASEGT. The V gene lost 8 bases and the J gene lost 4 bases, with 9 bases spanning the gap. The CDR3 totals 12 residues.

The chain is built from TRBV11-2 and TRBJ2-3; 7 bases fit TRBD2. Germline assignment: CDR1 SGHAT and CDR2 FQNNGV. CDR3 length equals 15 residues. V shed 8 bases and J 4 bases; nucleotides not matched to a gene: 12. The CDR3 bases are TGTGCCAGCTTAGCGGGTGAATCTTATCCAGATACGCAGTATTTT. Protein: CASLAGESYPDTQYF. The full variable domain, its missing parts supplied by reference TRBV11-2 and TRBJ2-3, is EAGVAQSPRYKIIEKRQSVAFWCNPISGHATLYWYQQILGQGPKLLIQFQNNGVVDDSQLPKDRFSAERLKGVDSTLKIQPAKLEDSAVYLCASLAGESYPDTQYFGPGTRLTVL.

This chain uses TRBV12-5 with TRBJ1-1; 11 bases agree with TRBD1. The V gene's germline CDR1 is LGHNT and CDR2 FRNRAP. The CDR3 sequence is 17 residues long. Trimming removed 2 bases from V and 4 bases from J; junction bases left unmatched: 9. CDR3 protein: CASGLLTGTGGSTEAFF. As DNA, the CDR3 is TGTGCTAGTGGTTTGCTAACCGGGACAGGGGGAAGCACTGAAGCTTTCTTT.

Details on this clone: One junction end does not reproduce the germline sequence, and a read error may be involved. The gene calls are TRBV11-2 and TRBJ1-2; D possibly corresponds to TRBD1 (6 bases). Germline values: CDR1 SGHAT, CDR2 FQNNGV. This CDR3 has 11 residues. The CDR3 sequence: CASSLAGASSF. CDR3 DNA sequence: TGTGCCAGCAGCTTAGCAGGGGCGTCTTCCTTC.

The gene calls are TRBV4-2 and TRBJ2-1; D unclear. V shed 0 bases and J shed 7 bases, with 13 bases lying between them. Germline CDR1 reads LGHNA; CDR2 reads YNFKEQ. There are 15 residues in the CDR3. The CDR3 sequence: CASSQDGGEANEQFF. CDR3 in DNA: TGTGCCAGCAGCCAAGATGGCGGAGAGGCGAATGAGCAGTTCTTC.

This clone has just a few counts. The chain joins TRBV2 to TRBJ2-1; 14 nucleotides match TRBD2. The ends lost 5 bases at V and 11 bases at J; junction bases unmatched: 11. The germline V gene encodes CDR1 SNHLY and CDR2 FYNNEI. The CDR3 runs to 16 residues. The chain's CDR3 is CASSSPTSGGERKQFF. The CDR3 DNA is TGTGCCAGCAGTAGCCCGACTAGCGGGGGGGAGAGAAAGCAGTTCTTC. The full variable domain, its missing parts supplied by reference TRBV2 and TRBJ2-1, is EPEVTQTPSHQVTQMGQEVILRCVPISNHLYFYWYRQILGQKVEFLVSFYNNEISEKSEIFDDQFSVERPDGSNFTLKIRSTKLEDSAMYFCASSSPTSGGERKQFFGPGTRLTVL.

Of note for this clone: One end of the junction is discordant with germline, which a read error may explain. The rearrangement joins TRBV11-2 to TRBJ1-1; unclear D gene. Per germline, CDR1 SGHAT and CDR2 FQNNGV. This CDR3 has 12 residues. The CDR3 spells CASTSVSSEAFF. The CDR3 nucleotides are TGTGCCAGCACCTCCGTCTCCTCTGAGGCTTTCTTT.

This clone came up once. This chain joins TRBV7-6 and TRBJ1-4; no clear D gene. The CDR3 sequence is 15 residues long. V lost 2 bases to trimming and J lost 0 bases, with 7 bases between them. Germline V gives CDR1 SGHVS, CDR2 FNYEAQ. The CDR3, as DNA: TGTGCCAGCAGCTTATCGGGTACAACTAATGAAAAACTGTTTTTT. Protein product: CASSLSGTTNEKLFF. The whole variable domain, filled in from reference TRBV7-6 and TRBJ1-4, reads GAGVSQSPRYKVTKRGQDVALRCDPISGHVSLYWYRQALGQGPEFLTYFNYEAQQDKSGLPNDRFSAERPEGSISTLTIQRTEQRDSAMYRCASSLSGTTNEKLFFGSGTQLSVL.

This chain uses TRBV7-9 with TRBJ2-7; 9 bases fit TRBD1. The CDR3 runs 17 residues. Germline CDR1 and CDR2: SEHNR and FQNEAQ (reference sequence). J gave up 4 bases and V 4 bases, and 14 bases lay outside the gene matches. The CDR3 coding sequence is TGTGCCAGCAGCTCATTGTCCGGGACAGGGAGTCGGTACGAGCAGTACTTC. Amino acids: CASSSLSGTGSRYEQYF.

The V and J genes are TRBV30 and TRBJ1-2; D is uncertain. Germline CDR1 is GTSNPN and CDR2 is SVGIG (reference sequence). Trimming left V 0 bases short and J 7 bases short, with 21 bases between. CDR3 size: 16 residues. The CDR3 sequence: CAWSVISWQAPGGYTF. The CDR3 DNA reads as TGTGCCTGGAGTGTAATATCTTGGCAGGCCCCTGGTGGCTACACCTTC.

The chain employs TRBV6-1 and TRBJ2-7; 12 nucleotides line up with TRBD1. Trimming took 5 bases from V and 6 from J; bases not matched to a gene: 8. This CDR3 contains 15 residues. Per germline, CDR1 MNHNS and CDR2 SASEGT. CDR3 sequence: CASSTEGTGGFEQYF. For the CDR3, the DNA is TGTGCCAGCAGTACTGAAGGGACAGGGGGCTTCGAGCAGTACTTC.

This rearrangement joins TRBV12-5 to TRBJ2-5, with D possibly matching TRBD1 (6 bases). Germline V gene lookup returns CDR1 LGHNT and CDR2 FRNRAP. V was clipped by 7 bases and J by 4 bases, with 13 bases between them. This CDR3 is built from 13 residues. CDR3 DNA: TGTGCTAGTGCCCCATCAGGGGCAGAGACCCAGTACTTC. As protein: CASAPSGAETQYF.